The 25 T cell receptor beta chains below all came from one sample that was sequenced in a study of T cells in localized non-small cell lung cancer. Method: immunoSEQ multiplex PCR; TCRdb's copy keeps in-frame clones and lacks some. There are around 30,000 clones in the sample; about nine tenths occur only once, and 3.5% to 5% lies in the top ten. Sequencing was performed on peripheral blood mononuclear cells, taken before any cancer treatment. These receptors were taken from a woman aged 40-69 years with stage III lung adenocarcinoma.

The sample holds a few counts of this clone. The chain combines TRBV30 with TRBJ2-5; D not certain. Trimming pared 4 bases from V and 5 bases from J, leaving 20 bases between. The CDR3 has 15 residues. Germline V CDR1 and CDR2: GTSNPN, SVGIG (reference sequence). CDR3 in amino acids: CAWTQHRAQTETQYF. The DNA for the CDR3 is TGTGCCTGGACTCAGCACCGCGCACAGACGGAGACCCAGTACTTC.

This rearrangement joins TRBV9 to TRBJ2-1; TRBD2 aligns across 7 bases. Germline CDR1 SGDLS, CDR2 YYNGEE. The CDR3 loop spans 15 amino acids. V shed 4 bases, J shed 8 bases, and the junction held 12 bases outside the gene matches. Here the CDR3 reads CASSPLGGSEDEQFF. The CDR3 DNA reads TGTGCCAGCAGCCCTCTGGGGGGGTCCGAAGATGAGCAGTTCTTC. Combining the CDR3 with reference TRBV9 and TRBJ2-1 gives the whole variable domain DSGVTQTPKHLITATGQRVTLRCSPRSGDLSVYWYQQSLDQGLQFLIQYYNGEERAKGNILERFSAQQFPDLHSELNLSSLELGDSALYFCASSPLGGSEDEQFFGPGTRLTVL.

The rearrangement joins TRBV6-5 to TRBJ2-5; 11 bases map to TRBD2. CDR3 length equals 15 residues. The V and J ends lost 6 bases and 4 bases, in that order; junction bases with no gene match: 7. In germline, CDR1 is MNHEY, CDR2 SVGAGI. The CDR3 DNA sequence: TGTGCCAGCAGACTGACTAGCGGGGAAGGAGAGACCCAGTACTTC. Residues: CASRLTSGEGETQYF.

This chain links TRBV5-6 with TRBJ1-4; D is undetermined. Germline values: CDR1 SGHDT, CDR2 YYEEEE. The CDR3 totals 15 residues. The ends were cut back, 4 bases at V and 8 bases at J, with 18 bases in the middle. Here the CDR3 reads CASSRRSGVGEKLFF. CDR3 DNA: TGTGCCAGCAGCCGCAGGTCGGGTGTAGGCGAAAAACTGTTTTTT.

The rearrangement uses TRBV6-1 and TRBJ1-2; 9 nucleotides agree with TRBD1. The V gene end was trimmed by 8 bases and the J gene end by 1 base; junction bases not matched to a gene: 8. The CDR3 spans 15 residues. Germline lookup yields CDR1 MNHNS and CDR2 SASEGT. DNA for the CDR3: TGTGCCAGCGGAGAACCGGGACAGGGTAACTATGGCTACACCTTC. Protein product: CASGEPGQGNYGYTF.

The chain has TRBV28 and TRBJ1-2, with TRBD1 matching 7 bases. Germline CDR1 reads MDHEN; CDR2 reads SYDVKM. V dropped 7 bases and J dropped 7; count of bases not matched to a gene: 15. The CDR3 sequence is 15 residues long. The CDR3 nucleotides are TGTGCCAGCATCACACCCACGGGACAGAGTGTTGGCTACACCTTC. Protein: CASITPTGQSVGYTF.

The rearrangement uses TRBV6-1 and TRBJ2-2; D uncertain. Trimming stripped 4 bases from V and 1 base from J, with 7 bases between. The CDR3 consists of 14 residues. From germline, CDR1 is MNHNS and CDR2 SASEGT. For the CDR3, the DNA is TGTGCCAGCAGTGCGAGACAGAACACCGGGGAGCTGTTTTTT. This translates into CASSARQNTGELFF.

A few counts support this clone. The chain joins TRBV28 to TRBJ2-1; a possible D gene is TRBD2 (5 bases). Trimming cost V 6 bases and J 15 bases, with 18 bases left between them. Germline loops: CDR1 MDHEN, CDR2 SYDVKM. The CDR3 has 12 residues. CDR3 region: CASRSDSVSRFF. The CDR3 DNA reads as TGTGCCAGCAGATCTGATAGCGTTTCCCGGTTCTTC.

This sequence joins TRBV6-5 and TRBJ1-6; D remains unclear. V was pared by 2 bases and J by 6 bases, with 5 bases between. The CDR3 consists of 13 residues. The germline gives CDR1 MNHEY, CDR2 SVGAGI. In DNA, the CDR3 is TGTGCCAGCAGTTACCAACTTAATTCACCCCTCCACTTT. Translating it yields CASSYQLNSPLHF.

This chain joins TRBV6-5 and TRBJ2-7, with 10 bases aligning to TRBD1. Losses at the gene ends were 5 bases for V and 3 bases for J; bases not matched to a gene: 4. Germline assignment: CDR1 MNHEY and CDR2 SVGAGI. The CDR3 consists of 14 residues. The CDR3 DNA sequence: TGTGCCAGCAGTCCGACAGGGGGCTTCTACGAGCAGTACTTC. Its translation is CASSPTGGFYEQYF.

The chain couples TRBV6-1 to TRBJ1-6, with TRBD1 matching 7 bases. This CDR3 is built from 16 residues. Germline CDR1 is MNHNS and CDR2 is SASEGT. V lost 3 bases, J lost 5 bases, and 7 bases stayed unmatched. The chain's CDR3 is CASSDPTGRDNSPLHF. CDR3 nucleotide sequence: TGTGCCAGCAGTGACCCGACAGGGAGAGATAATTCACCCCTCCACTTT.

The V call is TRBV5-1, the J call TRBJ2-5, with D tentatively TRBD1 or TRBD2 (6 bases each). Trimming removed 1 base at V and 5 bases at J, with 12 bases between. The CDR3 sequence is 14 residues long. The germline CDR1 and CDR2 sequences are SGHRS and YFSETQ. The chain's CDR3 is CASSLMGGAETQYF. CDR3 coding DNA: TGCGCCAGCAGCTTGATGGGGGGCGCGGAGACCCAGTACTTC.

The chain recombines TRBV6-4 with TRBJ1-1; TRBD1 matches 7 bases. V shed 3 bases, J shed 4 bases, and the junction held 2 bases outside the gene matches. This CDR3 region has 13 residues. The germline V gene has CDR1 MRHNA and CDR2 SNTAGT. CDR3 nucleotide sequence: TGTGCCAGCAGTGAGCAGGGGGGCACTGAAGCTTTCTTT. As protein: CASSEQGGTEAFF.

This clone has a single count. The rearrangement links TRBV5-4 to TRBJ2-5, with TRBD2 matching 9 bases. The CDR3 loop spans 14 amino acids. V shed 4 bases, J shed 1 base, and the junction held 2 bases outside the gene matches. Germline V gene data show CDR1 as SGHNT and CDR2 as YYREEE (reference sequence). For the CDR3, the DNA is TGTGCCAGCAGCCGGACTAGCGCCCAAGAGACCCAGTACTTC. Translation gives CASSRTSAQETQYF.

J is TRBJ2-3 and V is TRBV7-2; D may be TRBD1 (6 bases). The CDR3 loop spans 15 amino acids. V was cut by 5 bases and J by 0 bases, with 12 bases left in between. Germline lookup yields CDR1 SGHTA and CDR2 FQGNSA. CDR3 amino acids: CASSPQGISTDTQYF. CDR3 in DNA: TGTGCCAGCAGCCCTCAGGGGATTAGCACAGATACGCAGTATTTT.

This chain connects TRBV14 to TRBJ2-7; a weak D match, TRBD2 (7 bases). This CDR3 has 13 residues. The V end lost 1 base, the J end lost 6 bases, and 10 bases lay between the germline ends. The V gene's germline CDR1 is SGHDN and CDR2 FVKESK. CDR3 amino acids: CASSQAGGSEQYF. For the CDR3, the DNA is TGTGCCAGCAGCCAAGCGGGGGGCTCCGAGCAGTACTTC.

The CDR3 spells CASSVGLAGGSPYEQYF. The CDR3 region has the DNA TGTGCCAGCAGCGTCGGACTAGCGGGAGGTTCCCCCTACGAGCAGTACTTC. This chain uses TRBV9 with TRBJ2-7, with 14 bases fitting TRBD2. Germline V gene data show CDR1 as SGDLS and CDR2 as YYNGEE. The CDR3 is made up of 17 amino acids. J gave up 2 bases and V 2 bases, and 6 bases lay outside the gene matches.

This clone was found a few times. V and J are TRBV29-1 and TRBJ2-1; D might be TRBD1 or TRBD2, each matching 5 bases. V gave up 4 bases and J gave up 14 bases, with 15 bases separating them. Germline-derived CDR1 and CDR2 are SQVTM and ANQGSEA. The CDR3 is 11 amino acids. The CDR3 sequence: CSVGRDPGEFF. The DNA for the CDR3 is TGCAGCGTTGGCCGGGACCCCGGGGAGTTCTTC.

The CDR3 region is CASSAIGGYEQYF. For the CDR3, the DNA is TGTGCCAGCAGCGCTATCGGCGGGTACGAGCAGTACTTC. The V call is TRBV11-1, the J call TRBJ2-7, with D possibly being TRBD2 (5 bases). The V and J ends lost 5 bases and 4 bases respectively, with 12 bases between them. Germline assignment: CDR1 SGHAT and CDR2 FQDESV (reference sequence). The CDR3 extends over 13 amino acids.

The rearrangement joins TRBV6-5 to TRBJ1-2, with a possible D match to TRBD1 (5 bases). Trimming cost V 10 bases and J 4 bases, with 22 bases left between them. Germline CDR1 is MNHEY and CDR2 is SVGAGI. The CDR3 totals 15 residues. CDR3 coding DNA: TGTGCCACCCTGCTCCCTCTGGGGCAAGGCTATGGCTACACCTTC. Residues: CATLLPLGQGYGYTF.

V and J are TRBV7-2 and TRBJ1-5, with 10 bases fitting TRBD1. The V gene end was trimmed by 6 bases and the J gene end by 6 bases; junction bases not matched to a gene: 8. The CDR3 runs to 15 residues. From germline, CDR1 is SGHTA and CDR2 FQGNSA. The CDR3 is CASSQTTGGTQPQHF. CDR3 nucleotides: TGTGCCAGCAGTCAAACGACAGGGGGCACTCAGCCCCAGCATTTT.

V is TRBV6-1 and J is TRBJ2-7; no clear D. Germline loops: CDR1 MNHNS, CDR2 SASEGT. Deletions cut 2 bases from V and 6 bases from J, with 8 bases between. The CDR3 is 12 residues long. The CDR3 nucleotides are TGTGCCAGCAGTGAATCGTGGCTCGAGCAGTACTTC. It translates to CASSESWLEQYF.

This sequence joins TRBV5-1 and TRBJ2-1; 11 nucleotides align to TRBD2. Germline CDR1 reads SGHRS; CDR2 reads YFSETQ. Germline trimming cut 4 bases from V and 7 bases from J; bases unmatched to any gene: 13. This CDR3 is built from 17 residues. CDR3 region: CASSKTLAGGPSNEQFF. CDR3 coding DNA: TGCGCCAGCAGCAAGACCTTAGCGGGAGGGCCATCAAATGAGCAGTTCTTC.

The CDR3 sequence: CASSTGSEQYF. The CDR3 DNA sequence: TGTGCCAGTAGCACAGGATCCGAGCAGTACTTC. The chain carries TRBV19 and TRBJ2-7; maybe TRBD1 (5 bases). Germline CDR1 is LNHDA and CDR2 is SQIVND (reference sequence). CDR3 length equals 11 residues. Trimming cost V 6 bases and J 6 bases, with 9 bases left between them.

V is TRBV12-2 and J is TRBJ1-5; the table's D call of TRBD1 was not tested on the DNA. TRBV12-2 is described as a pseudogene. The CDR3 totals 22 residues. CDR3 residues: CASRPASGTGGKGGDSNQPQHF. As DNA, the CDR3 is TGTGCAAGTCGCCCCGCCTCCGGGACAGGGGGTAAAGGTGGCGATAGCAATCAGCCCCAGCATTTT.